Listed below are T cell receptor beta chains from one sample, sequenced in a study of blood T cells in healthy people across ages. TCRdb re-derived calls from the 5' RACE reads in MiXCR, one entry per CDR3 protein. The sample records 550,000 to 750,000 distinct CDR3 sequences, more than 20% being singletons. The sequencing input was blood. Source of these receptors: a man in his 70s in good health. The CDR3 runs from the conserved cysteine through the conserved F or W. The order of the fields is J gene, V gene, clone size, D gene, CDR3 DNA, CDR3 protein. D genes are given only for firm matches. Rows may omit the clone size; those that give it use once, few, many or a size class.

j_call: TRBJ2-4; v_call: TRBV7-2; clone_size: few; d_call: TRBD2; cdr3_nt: TGTGCCAGCACCCTCCAGGGACTAGCGGGAGAGGCTCAGTACTTC; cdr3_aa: CASTLQGLAGEAQYF
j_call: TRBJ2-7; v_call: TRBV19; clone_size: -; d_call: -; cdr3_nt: TGTGCCAGTAGACCGAGGACCCACTACGAGCAGTACTTC; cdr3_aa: CASRPRTHYEQYF
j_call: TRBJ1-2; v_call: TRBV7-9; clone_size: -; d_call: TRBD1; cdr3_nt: TGTGCCAGCAGCTTCCCGGGACAGGGAAATGGCTACACCTTC; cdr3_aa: CASSFPGQGNGYTF
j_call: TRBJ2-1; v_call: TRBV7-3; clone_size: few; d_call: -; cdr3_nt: TGTGCCAGCAGCTTAACGACAGACAATGAGCAGTTCTTC; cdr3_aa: CASSLTTDNEQFF
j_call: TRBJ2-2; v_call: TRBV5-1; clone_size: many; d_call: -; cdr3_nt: TGCGCCAGCAGCCCCGGGGCTAGGGAGAACACCGGGGAGCTGTTTTTT; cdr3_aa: CASSPGARENTGELFF
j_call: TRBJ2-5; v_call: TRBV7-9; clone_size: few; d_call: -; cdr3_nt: TGTGCCAGCAGCCCCCCCGGGACACACAAAGAGACCCAGTACTTC; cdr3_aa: CASSPPGTHKETQYF
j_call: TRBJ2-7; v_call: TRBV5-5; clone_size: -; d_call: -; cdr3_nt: TGTGCCAGCAGCTTGGAAGGGGTAATCGACGAGCAGTACTTC; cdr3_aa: CASSLEGVIDEQYF
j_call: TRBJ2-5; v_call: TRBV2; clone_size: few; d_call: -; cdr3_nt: TGTGCCAGCAGTGAAGTACGGGGCAGTGAGACCCAGTACTTC; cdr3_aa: CASSEVRGSETQYF
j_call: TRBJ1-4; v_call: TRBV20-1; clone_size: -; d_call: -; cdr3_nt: TGCAGTGCTACCCGGACTGCCAGGAATGAAAAACTGTTTTTT; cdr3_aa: CSATRTARNEKLFF
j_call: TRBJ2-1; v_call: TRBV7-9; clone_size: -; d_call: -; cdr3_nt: TGTGCCAGCAGCTCAACACCAGCGGAGGTCTACAATGAGCAGTTCTTC; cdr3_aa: CASSSTPAEVYNEQFF
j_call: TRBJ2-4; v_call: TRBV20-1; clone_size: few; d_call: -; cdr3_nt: TGCAGTGCTAATCGTCTAGCCAAAAACATTCAGTACTTC; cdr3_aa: CSANRLAKNIQYF
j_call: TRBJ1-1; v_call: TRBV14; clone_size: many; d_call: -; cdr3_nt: TGTGCCAGCAGCCAGGGGCGACACACTGAAGCTTTCTTT; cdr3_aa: CASSQGRHTEAFF
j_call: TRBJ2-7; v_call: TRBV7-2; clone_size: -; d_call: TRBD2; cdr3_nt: TGTGCCAGCAGCATGGATGGCGGGAGGGCCACTTACGAGCAGTACTTC; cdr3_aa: CASSMDGGRATYEQYF
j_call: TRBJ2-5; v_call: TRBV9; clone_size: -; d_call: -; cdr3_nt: TGTGCCAGCAGCGCCCGAGACACTTCAGAGACCCAGTACTTC; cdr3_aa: CASSARDTSETQYF
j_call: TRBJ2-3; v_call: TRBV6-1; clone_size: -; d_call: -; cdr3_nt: TGTGCCAGCAAAGAACCAGATACGCAGTATTTT; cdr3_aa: CASKEPDTQYF
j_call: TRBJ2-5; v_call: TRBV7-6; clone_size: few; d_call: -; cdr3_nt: TGTGCCAGCAGCTTAGCGCGGCAGGGGGGTAGAGAGACCCAGTACTTC; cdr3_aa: CASSLARQGGRETQYF
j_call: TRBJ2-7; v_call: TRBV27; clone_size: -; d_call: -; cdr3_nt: TGTGCCAGCAGTTTAGAATCTAGCCTAGGCGGCGAGCAGTACTTC; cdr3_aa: CASSLESSLGGEQYF
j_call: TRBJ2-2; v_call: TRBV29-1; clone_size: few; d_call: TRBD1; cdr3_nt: TGCAGCGTCGAAACCCGGGACAGGAACACCGGGGAGCTGTTTTTT; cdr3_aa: CSVETRDRNTGELFF
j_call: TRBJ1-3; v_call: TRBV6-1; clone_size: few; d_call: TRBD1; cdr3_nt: TGTGCCAGCAGTGAAGCAGTCCGGACAGGGGGAAACACCATATATTTT; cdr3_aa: CASSEAVRTGGNTIYF
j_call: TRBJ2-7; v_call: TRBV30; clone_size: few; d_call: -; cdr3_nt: TGTGCCTGGAGTATCGGATCCCCCTACGAGCAGTACTTC; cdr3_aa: CAWSIGSPYEQYF
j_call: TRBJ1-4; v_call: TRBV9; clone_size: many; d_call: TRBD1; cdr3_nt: TGTGCCAGCAGCCAGGGGGGCGCGGGTGAAAAACTGTTTTTT; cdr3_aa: CASSQGGAGEKLFF
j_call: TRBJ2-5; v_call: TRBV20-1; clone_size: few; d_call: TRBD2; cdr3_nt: TGCAGTGCTCGACTAGCGGGAGTTGGCGAGACCCAGTACTTC; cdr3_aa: CSARLAGVGETQYF
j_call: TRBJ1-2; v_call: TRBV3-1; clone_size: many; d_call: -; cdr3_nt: TGTGCCAGCAGCCAAGATTCGTCGGGACTCTATGGCTACACCTTC; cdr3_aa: CASSQDSSGLYGYTF
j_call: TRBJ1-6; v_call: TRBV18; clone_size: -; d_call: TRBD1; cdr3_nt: TGTGCCAGCTCACCAAACAGGGGGACGACCCTCCACTTT; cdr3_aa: CASSPNRGTTLHF
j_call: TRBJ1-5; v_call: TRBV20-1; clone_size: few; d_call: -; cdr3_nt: TGCAGTGCTAGAGGGACAGTTAATCAGCCCCAGCATTTT; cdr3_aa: CSARGTVNQPQHF
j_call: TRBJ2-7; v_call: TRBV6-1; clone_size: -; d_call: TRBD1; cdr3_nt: TGTGCCAGCAGCGAGTGGACAGGTTACGAGCAGTACTTC; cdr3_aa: CASSEWTGYEQYF
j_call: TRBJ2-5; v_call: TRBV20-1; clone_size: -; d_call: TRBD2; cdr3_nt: TGCAGTGCTAGACCGGGGACTAGCGGGAGGAGTGTGGAGCAGTACTTC; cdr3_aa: CSARPGTSGRSVEQYF
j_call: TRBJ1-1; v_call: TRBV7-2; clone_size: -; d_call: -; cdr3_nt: TGTGCCAGCAGCTTAGGCCCACCTGAAGGCGCTGAAGCTTTCTTT; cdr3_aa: CASSLGPPEGAEAFF
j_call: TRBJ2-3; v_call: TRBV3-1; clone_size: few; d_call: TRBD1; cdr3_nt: TGTGCCAGCAGCCTCGGGACAGGGGGTCCGACAGATACGCAGTATTTT; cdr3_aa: CASSLGTGGPTDTQYF
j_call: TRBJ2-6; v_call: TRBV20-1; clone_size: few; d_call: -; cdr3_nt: TGCAGTGCCCCCCTCGGGCCCTCTGGGGCCAACGTCCTGACTTTC; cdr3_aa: CSAPLGPSGANVLTF
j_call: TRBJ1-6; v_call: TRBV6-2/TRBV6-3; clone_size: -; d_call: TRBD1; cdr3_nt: TGTGCCAGCAGTTACAATCCATCACCGGGACAGGGGGTTTCACCCCTCCACTTT; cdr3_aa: CASSYNPSPGQGVSPLHF
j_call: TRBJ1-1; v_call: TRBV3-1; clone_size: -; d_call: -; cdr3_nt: TGTGCCAGCAGCCAAGGCAGGGTAAGCACTGAAGCTTTCTTT; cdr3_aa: CASSQGRVSTEAFF
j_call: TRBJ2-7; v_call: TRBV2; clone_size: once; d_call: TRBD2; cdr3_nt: TGTGCCAGCAGTGTACGGGAGGGTAGCGAGCAGTACTTC; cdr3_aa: CASSVREGSEQYF
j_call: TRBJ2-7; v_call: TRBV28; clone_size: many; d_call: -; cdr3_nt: TGTGCCAGCAAACGGGCTCATGTCTACGAGCAGTACTTC; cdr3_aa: CASKRAHVYEQYF
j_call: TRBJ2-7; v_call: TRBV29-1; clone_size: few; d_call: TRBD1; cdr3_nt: TGCAGCGTTGTTCGGACAGGGGTGTACTACGAGCAGTACTTC; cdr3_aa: CSVVRTGVYYEQYF
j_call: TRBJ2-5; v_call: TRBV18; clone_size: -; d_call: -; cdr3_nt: TGTGCCAGCACACCCTCCCAGGGAGCCTCCTTC; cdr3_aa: CASTPSQGASF
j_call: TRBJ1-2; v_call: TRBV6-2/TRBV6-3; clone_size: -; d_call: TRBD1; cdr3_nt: TGTGCCAGCAGTCAAACAGGGGGCGGAAACTATGGCTACACCTTC; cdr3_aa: CASSQTGGGNYGYTF
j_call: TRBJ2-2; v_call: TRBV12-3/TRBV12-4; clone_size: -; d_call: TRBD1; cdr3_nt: TGTGCCAGCAGTCCCCGGACAGGCGCGAACACCGGGGAGCTGTTTTTT; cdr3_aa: CASSPRTGANTGELFF
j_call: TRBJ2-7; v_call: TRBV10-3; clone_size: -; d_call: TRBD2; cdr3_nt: TGTGCCATCGGTCCAGCGGGAACCTCCTACGAGCAGTACTTC; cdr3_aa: CAIGPAGTSYEQYF
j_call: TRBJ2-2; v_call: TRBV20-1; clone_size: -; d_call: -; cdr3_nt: TGCAGTGCTAGTAGGTCCACGAACACCGGGGAGCTGTTTTTT; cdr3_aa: CSASRSTNTGELFF
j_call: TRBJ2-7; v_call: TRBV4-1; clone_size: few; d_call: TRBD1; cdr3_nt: TGCGCCAGCAGCCAAACCTTGGGACAGTTTTCCTACGAGCAGTACTTC; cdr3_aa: CASSQTLGQFSYEQYF
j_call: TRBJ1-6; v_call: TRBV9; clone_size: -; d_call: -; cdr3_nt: TGTGCCAGCAGCGTAGGTCCGAAGAGGGGCAGTTCACCCCTCCACTTT; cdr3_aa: CASSVGPKRGSSPLHF
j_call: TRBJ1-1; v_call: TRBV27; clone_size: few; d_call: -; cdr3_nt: TGTGCCAGCAGTTTTAACGGGAACACTGAAGCTTTCTTT; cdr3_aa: CASSFNGNTEAFF
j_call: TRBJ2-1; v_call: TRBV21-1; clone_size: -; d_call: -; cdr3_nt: TGTGCCAGCGGTGGCGGGAGGAATGAGCAGTTCTTC; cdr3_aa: CASGGGRNEQFF
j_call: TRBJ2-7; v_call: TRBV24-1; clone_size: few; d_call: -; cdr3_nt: TGTGCCACCAGTGGTCAGGGGAACCCACGTCAGCAGTACTTC; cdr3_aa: CATSGQGNPRQQYF
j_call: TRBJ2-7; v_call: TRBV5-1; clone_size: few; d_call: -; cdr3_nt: TGCGCCAGCAGCTCGGCACCAGGGGCCCCCTACGAGCAGTACTTC; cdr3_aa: CASSSAPGAPYEQYF
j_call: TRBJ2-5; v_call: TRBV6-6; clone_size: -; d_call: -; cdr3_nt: TGTGCCAGCAGGCCTAATTCGGGGCTAGAGACCCAGTACTTC; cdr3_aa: CASRPNSGLETQYF
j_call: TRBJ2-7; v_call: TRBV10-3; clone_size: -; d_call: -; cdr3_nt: TGTGCCATCAGTGCCCGAGGCGAGCAGTACTTC; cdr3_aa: CAISARGEQYF
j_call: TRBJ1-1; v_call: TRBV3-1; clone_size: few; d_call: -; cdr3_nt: TGTGCCAGCAGCCAAGATACAACTGGGAGGGCCGCTGAAGCTTTCTTT; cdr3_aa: CASSQDTTGRAAEAFF
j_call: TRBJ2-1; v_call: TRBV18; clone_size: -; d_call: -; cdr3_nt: TGTGCCAGCTCACCTCCGGGCGAAACCTACAATGAGCAGTTCTTC; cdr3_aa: CASSPPGETYNEQFF
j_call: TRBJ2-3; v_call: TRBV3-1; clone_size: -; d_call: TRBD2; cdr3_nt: TGTGCCAGCACTGGCGGGAGCCGGTATACGCAGTATTTT; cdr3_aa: CASTGGSRYTQYF
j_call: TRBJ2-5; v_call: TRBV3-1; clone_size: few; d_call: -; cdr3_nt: TGTGCCAGTGGCAAGATGGGGCCGGAGACCCAGTACTTC; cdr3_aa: CASGKMGPETQYF